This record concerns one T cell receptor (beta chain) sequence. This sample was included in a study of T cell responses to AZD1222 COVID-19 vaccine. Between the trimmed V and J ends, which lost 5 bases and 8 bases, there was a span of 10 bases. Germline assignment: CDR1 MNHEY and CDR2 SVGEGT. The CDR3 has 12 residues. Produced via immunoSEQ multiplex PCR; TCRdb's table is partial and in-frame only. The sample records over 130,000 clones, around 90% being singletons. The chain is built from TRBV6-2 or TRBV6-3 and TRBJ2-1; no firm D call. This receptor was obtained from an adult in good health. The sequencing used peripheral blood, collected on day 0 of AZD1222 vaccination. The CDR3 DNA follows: TGTGCCAGCAGTCTGATGGCGGATGAGCAGTTCTTC. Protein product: CASSLMADEQFF.